What follows describes a single T cell receptor beta chain. This clonotype came up many times. The antigen it binds to is not known. It has no much larger one-base neighbor in the sample; base qualities were not kept. A case-control design nested within a healthcare worker cohort in London, UK, was used, with weekly nasopharyngeal swab PCR tests and blood sampling performed. Healthcare workers were enrolled in the week of the UK lockdown, from 23 to 31 March 2020, and were followed every week for up to about 16 weeks. Library preparation employed 5' RACE. Sequenced on a NextSeq 500. In the TCR library protocol, unique molecular identifiers were attached to individual cDNA molecules to correct for PCR bias and sequencing error. Sequencing covered both TCR alpha and beta chains, and within each sample the abundances of alpha and beta sequences were tightly co-correlated. Turning to the authors' computational methods: Decombinator V4 was used to annotate TCR sequences for V gene, J gene and CDR3. TCRs were defined as expanded if a significant change between any two time points was detected under a Poisson model with p below 0.0001. TCR abundances were normalised to the total number of TCRs sequenced per sample and were expressed as counts per million. MAIT TCRs were defined by TRAV1-2 paired with TRAJ12, TRAJ20 or TRAJ33, and iNKT TCRs by TRAV10 paired with TRAJ18. VDJdb, accessed on 1 November 2021, was searched for TCRs annotated for CMV, EBV and SARS-CoV-2, and TCRs annotated for more than one antigen were excluded. TCRdb itself trimmed the public reads at Q25 with fastp, ran MiXCR and retained productive beta chains. Merged by CDR3 protein, the rows form single entries marked with the most common genes and DNA. It is TCRdb's table, rather than the study itself, that gives the V and J calls and clone size. The sample includes 65,000 to 85,000 distinct CDR3 sequences, with about 9.9% observed a single time. The ten largest make up 3.5% to 4% of the sample.

For this chain, trimming is 2 bases at the V end and 4 bases at the J end, and the number of junction bases without a gene match is 5. CDR1 and CDR2 (SGHTA, FQGTGA) derive from the germline V gene. The CDR3 holds 15 amino acids from the cysteine to the phenylalanine. Left in the record is the CDR3 DNA by itself, 45 bases read in frame from the first base. This record belongs to a study of early T cells in non-severe SARS-CoV-2 infection (dated by TCRdb to the early 2020s). Notes on the research overall: Because TCR sequencing relied on bulk RNA taken from unsorted whole blood, pairing of alpha and beta chains was not possible.

Beyond this particular receptor, the publication reports: VDJdb matching was skewed toward anti-spike CD8 responses and likely underestimated virus-specific expansions, missing private and CD4 specificities.

This chain is built from TRBV7-3 and TRBJ2-1; TRBD2 aligns with 7 central bases. The sequence derives from an adult who was a healthcare worker with PCR-confirmed SARS-CoV-2 infection or an uninfected control (not recorded which). The specimen sequenced was whole blood. The DNA sequence is TGTGCCAGCAGCTTATCTAGCGGAAGATACAATGAGCAGTTCTTC. The translation is CASSLSSGRYNEQFF.